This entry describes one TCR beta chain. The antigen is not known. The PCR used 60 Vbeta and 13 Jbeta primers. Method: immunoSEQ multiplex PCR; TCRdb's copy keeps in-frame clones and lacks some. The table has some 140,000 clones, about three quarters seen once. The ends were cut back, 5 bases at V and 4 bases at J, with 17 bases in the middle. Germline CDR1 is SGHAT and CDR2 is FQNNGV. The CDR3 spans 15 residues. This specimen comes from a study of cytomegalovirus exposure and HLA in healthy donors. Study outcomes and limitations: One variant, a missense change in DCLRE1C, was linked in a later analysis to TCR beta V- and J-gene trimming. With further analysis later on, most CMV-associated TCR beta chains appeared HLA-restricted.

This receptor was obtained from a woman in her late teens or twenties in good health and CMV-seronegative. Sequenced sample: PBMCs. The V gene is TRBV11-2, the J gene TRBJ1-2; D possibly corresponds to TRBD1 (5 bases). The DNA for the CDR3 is TGTGCCAGCAGCCCAGCCGTGGGAGGGACCTATGGCTACACCTTC. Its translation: CASSPAVGGTYGYTF. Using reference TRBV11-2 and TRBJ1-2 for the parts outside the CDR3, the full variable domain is EAGVAQSPRYKIIEKRQSVAFWCNPISGHATLYWYQQILGQGPKLLIQFQNNGVVDDSQLPKDRFSAERLKGVDSTLKIQPAKLEDSAVYLCASSPAVGGTYGYTFGSGTRLTVV.